Sequencing of this T cell receptor beta chain was carried out in a study of human T cells and chemical hapten exposure. Study details: Sensitization involved placing 2% DPC onto an approximately 2 cm by approximately 2 cm region of upper inner arm skin.

TCRdb fed the RACE reads into MiXCR, producing one record per CDR3 protein. Of 150,000 to 200,000 distinct CDR3 sequences listed, under 25% are singletons. The study, taken as a whole, reports: Expanded TCRs formed significantly more large CDR3 similarity clusters than controls.

Time point given: patch test 3, about 24 weeks after DPC sensitization. Treatment noted: therapeutic diphenylcyclopropenone sensitization with weekly scalp DPC. Prior to application of each patch test, blood was drawn. Sequencing started from total RNA isolated from unfractionated whole blood. The CDR3 covers 14 residues. Trimming stripped 0 bases from V and 7 bases from J, with 12 bases between. Germline CDR1 is SGHTA and CDR2 is FQGNSA. Regarding this clonotype: Its cognate antigen is unknown.

The chain has TRBV7-2 and TRBJ1-1; no reliable D call. This receptor was identified in a woman aged 40 to 50 with alopecia areata. Some clones in this sample may be carry-over from other donors' samples. This material consisted of whole blood, taken in connection with sensitization to the hapten diphenylcyclopropenone (DPC). CDR3: CASSLAIRTGEAFF. CDR3 DNA: TGTGCCAGCAGCTTAGCGATCAGGACGGGTGAAGCTTTCTTT.